What follows is one T cell receptor beta chain and its context. In its sample, this clonotype was seen a few times. Its antigen is unknown. There are no base qualities to consult, and no much larger clone falls within one base. CDR1 and CDR2, per the germline V gene, are SGHAT and FQNNGV. Its CDR3 holds 15 amino acids, cysteine through phenylalanine. Only the CDR3 region is kept as DNA, spanning 45 bases read in frame from base 1. V is cut by 4 bases and J by 3 bases, and the space between the germline ends is 16 bases. This record comes from a study of Graves' ophthalmopathy and Graves' hyperthyroidism (dated by TCRdb to 2016 to 2018). In the study overall: Peripheral blood was collected before any treatment was given, at the time of initial diagnosis. To tell Graves' ophthalmopathy apart from Graves' hyperthyroidism, and to predict which patients would progress to ophthalmopathy, the study relied on TCR beta repertoire signatures. In total, 135 blood samples were TCR-sequenced: 43 ophthalmopathy, some 80 hyperthyroidism and approximately 17 hyperthyroidism-to-ophthalmopathy patients. A discovery set of 100 patients (under 45 ophthalmopathy, 60 or so stable hyperthyroidism) was enrolled to explore V-J signatures distinguishing ophthalmopathy from hyperthyroidism. An independent validation cohort comprised some 19 hyperthyroidism patients and 15 to 17 patients who later progressed from hyperthyroidism to ophthalmopathy. In six or seven hyperthyroidism patients, the T-cell repertoires found in thyroid tissue were compared with those found in blood. After sampling, hyperthyroidism patients received methimazole starting at 30 mg daily, and ophthalmopathy patients received high-dose intravenous methylprednisolone. The 95 to 100 discovery patients were divided at random into training and test sets in a 7:3 ratio. What the study reported, not specific to this receptor: In validation, the model predicted ophthalmopathy progression with about 71% sensitivity and approximately 78% specificity; 12 predicted patients were CT-confirmed with GO in a median of around 6 months. In cross-validation, the 13-signature model distinguished ophthalmopathy from stable hyperthyroidism with nearly 90% sensitivity and about 81% specificity, while in the test set the corresponding values were around 79% and 71%. No statistical method was used to set the sample size in advance, and the investigators knew which group each participant was assigned to. Most of the expanded thyroid clonotypes with a frequency above 0.001 were also detected in blood, and it was suggested that the thyroid immune response may be reflected by blood repertoires.

For repertoire sequencing, the TCR beta CDR3 regions were amplified from RNA transcripts. The first round of RT-PCR was done with HTBI primers and the Qiagen OneStep RT-PCR kit, and was followed by a second round of multiplex PCR, then size selection and purification. Libraries were sequenced paired-end with 100 bp reads on an Illumina HiSeq2000. The authors' pipeline ran thus. SOAPnuke was used for read processing, and reads with adapters, uncalled bases, a mean Phred below 15, or no exact constant-primer or identifier match were discarded. COPE v1.2.5 was used to merge the high-quality paired reads. Each unique nucleotide sequence was defined as a clonotype, and clonotypes were aligned to IMGT TRB V, D and J references with MiTCR v1.1. The analysis was limited to V-J combinations with a frequency above 0.0001, which together covered 99% to 99.2% of repertoires. A TCR clonal expansion and chaos score per V-J combination was defined as the ratio of F50 clonal expansion to chaos observed in the TCRdist matrix. Welch's t-statistics and random forest were used to narrow the features down to over ten V-J combinations, which were then fed into a naive Bayes classifier. The Morisita-Horn index was used to measure how similar the thyroid and blood repertoires were. TCRdb redid the processing of the public reads, applying fastp at Q25 and MiXCR, and retained in-frame beta chains. Identical CDR3 protein sequences are pooled into one entry, listed with their most common genes and DNA. In this record, the V and J calls reflect TCRdb's handling and not the investigators' own analysis. The sample table records 400,000 to 500,000 distinct CDR3 sequences; roughly 21% of these occur just once. The ten biggest clones cover roughly 3.2% of the sample.

Stable hyperthyroidism was defined as no progression to ophthalmopathy within 18 months of follow-up. Hyperthyroidism patients were newly diagnosed, with disease duration under 2 months, and aged 18 to 65 years. Patients were excluded if they had other autoimmune diseases, uncontrolled infections, pregnancy or lactation. Clinical symptoms, serum thyroxine, TRAb, thyroid ultrasound and orbital computed tomography were used for diagnosis. Ficoll-Paque density gradient centrifugation was used to isolate PBMCs from approximately 10 ml of fresh peripheral blood. Total RNA was extracted using Trizol reagent, and RNA quality was checked on an Agilent 2100 Bioanalyzer.

The clonotype originates from a woman under 30 with stable Graves' hyperthyroidism. Donor details come from another sample of the same person, matched by shared clones. Sequencing input: peripheral blood. The chain links TRBV11-2 with TRBJ2-7; the D call is possibly TRBD1 or TRBD2, each sharing 5 bases. The base sequence is TGTGCCAGCAGCTGGAGTTGGGACCCCATCTACGAGCAGTACTTC. Its protein reads: CASSWSWDPIYEQYF.